The 23 T cell receptor beta chains below were found in one sample sequenced in a study of blood T cell repertoires in COVID-19. Using immunoSEQ multiplex PCR, the repertoire was profiled, and TCRdb retains in-frame clones only, with some absent. The sample shows approximately 50,000 clones, more than 85% of them seen only once. The material sequenced was peripheral blood. The source of these receptors is a man aged 50 or older with active COVID-19.

The chain is built from TRBV5-4 and TRBJ2-7, with 10 nucleotides matching TRBD2. The CDR3 is 17 residues long. Looked up from germline, CDR1 is SGHNT and CDR2 is YYREEE (reference sequence). J gave up 3 bases and V 0 bases, and 9 bases lay outside the gene matches. The CDR3, as DNA: TGTGCCAGCAGCTTGGGGCCTAGCGGGAGTGCGGGCTACGAGCAGTACTTC. This gives the protein CASSLGPSGSAGYEQYF.

The chain uses TRBV11-2 and TRBJ2-5; maybe TRBD1 (6 bases). The CDR3 runs 14 residues. Germline V gene lookup returns CDR1 SGHAT and CDR2 FQNNGV. V lost 1 base to trimming and J lost 5 bases, with 11 bases between them. The CDR3 reads CASSLGGPSETQYF. CDR3 DNA sequence: TGTGCCAGCAGCTTAGGGGGGCCCTCCGAGACCCAGTACTTC.

The chain recombines TRBV18 with TRBJ2-7, with D maybe TRBD2 (5 bases). Germline V gene data show CDR1 as KGHSH and CDR2 as LQKENI. The CDR3 contains 16 residues. The V gene lost 4 bases and the J gene lost 1 base, with 17 bases spanning the gap. The CDR3 here is CASSRSTAGVSYEQYF. For the CDR3, the DNA is TGTGCCAGCTCACGATCGACCGCCGGGGTGTCCTACGAGCAGTACTTC. The complete variable domain, with remaining parts taken from reference TRBV18 and TRBJ2-7, reads NAGVMQNPRHLVRRRGQEARLRCSPMKGHSHVYWYRQLPEEGLKFMVYLQKENIIDESGMPKERFSAEFPKEGPSILRIQQVVRGDSAAYFCASSRSTAGVSYEQYFGPGTRLTVT.

This chain uses TRBV7-9 with TRBJ2-5; 7 nucleotides align to TRBD1. After removal of 4 bases from V and 5 bases from J, the junction contained 10 bases not matched to a gene. Germline lookup yields CDR1 SEHNR and CDR2 FQNEAQ (reference sequence). CDR3 size: 15 residues. The CDR3 protein is CASSSRQGREETQYF. CDR3 coding DNA: TGTGCCAGCAGCTCCCGACAGGGTAGAGAGGAGACCCAGTACTTC.

The V call is TRBV29-1, the J call TRBJ2-1; TRBD1 is a possible D gene (5 bases). V was shortened by 3 bases and J by 7 bases, with 13 bases between the two germline ends. This CDR3 is built from 13 residues. Germline values: CDR1 SQVTM, CDR2 ANQGSEA. For the CDR3, the DNA is TGCAGCGTTGATGCCCAGGGTTGGAATGAGCAGTTCTTC. This codes for CSVDAQGWNEQFF.

The rearrangement links TRBV2 to TRBJ1-1; 7 bases are shared with TRBD1. V lost 3 bases to trimming and J lost 5 bases; unmatched junction nucleotides: 6. This CDR3 spans 14 amino acids. The germline gives CDR1 SNHLY, CDR2 FYNNEI. The CDR3 loop is CASSDEGGGTEAFF. The CDR3 DNA is TGTGCCAGCAGTGATGAAGGGGGCGGAACTGAAGCTTTCTTT.

The chain employs TRBV9 and TRBJ2-4, with 8 bases identical to TRBD2. V gave up 4 bases and J gave up 6 bases; unmatched junction bases: 6. In germline, CDR1 is SGDLS, CDR2 YYNGEE. The CDR3 runs 14 residues. CDR3 amino acids: CASSPGTSLNIQYF. Written as DNA, the CDR3 is TGTGCCAGCAGCCCCGGGACTAGTCTAAACATTCAGTACTTC.

V is TRBV9 and J is TRBJ1-3; D is uncertain. Germline V gene data show CDR1 as SGDLS and CDR2 as YYNGEE. Trimming left V 1 base short and J 0 bases short, with 11 bases between. This CDR3 region has 16 residues. Here the CDR3 DNA reads TGTGCCAGCAGCGTATTCAGCGAGCACTCTGGAAACACCATATATTTT. Amino acids: CASSVFSEHSGNTIYF.

V gene TRBV6-5 combines with J gene TRBJ2-5; possibly TRBD2 for D (5 bases). Deletions cut 6 bases from V and 5 bases from J, with 16 bases between. The CDR3 has 14 amino acids. Germline values: CDR1 MNHEY, CDR2 SVGAGI. CDR3 sequence reads: CASRARGTRETQYF. DNA for the CDR3: TGTGCCAGCAGGGCCCGGGGTACAAGGGAGACCCAGTACTTC.

In its sample, this clone was seen once. The rearrangement links TRBV3-1 (or the pseudogene TRBV3-2) to TRBJ2-5; tentatively, D is TRBD2 (5 bases). V was shortened by 0 bases and J by 4 bases, with 15 bases between the two germline ends. The CDR3 is made up of 16 amino acids. Germline assignment: CDR1 LGHDT and CDR2 YNNKEL (reference sequence). The CDR3 loop is CASSQEFNPGGETQYF. The DNA of the CDR3 is TGTGCCAGCAGCCAAGAGTTCAACCCCGGAGGAGAGACCCAGTACTTC.

This clone was detected once. V gene TRBV21-1 combines with J gene TRBJ1-3. TRBV21-1 is given as a pseudogene. CDR3 length: 18 amino acids. The CDR3 sequence is CASSKVDRRGISGNTIYF. CDR3 bases: TGTGCCAGCAGCAAAGTTGATCGGAGGGGAATCTCTGGAAACACCATATATTTT.

This clone was seen just once. The chain couples TRBV11-3 to TRBJ2-2; D not certain. Trimming took off 4 bases at V and 6 bases at J, with 6 bases between the two ends. Germline CDR1 is SGHNT and CDR2 is YENEEA. The CDR3 length is 12 residues. CDR3 sequence: CASSSSAGELFF. CDR3 DNA: TGTGCCAGCAGCTCGTCCGCCGGGGAGCTGTTTTTT.

This chain links TRBV7-9 with TRBJ1-3; the D gene is possibly TRBD1 (5 bases). The germline gives CDR1 SEHNR, CDR2 FQNEAQ (reference sequence). The V end was cut by 5 bases, the J end by 4 bases, with 15 bases between. CDR3 length: 15 residues. The CDR3 reads CASSLTTVPGNTIYF. CDR3 coding DNA: TGTGCCAGCAGCCTAACGACAGTTCCGGGAAACACCATATATTTT.

CDR3 in amino acids: CASGQGVANTGELFF. The DNA for the CDR3 is TGTGCCAGCGGTCAGGGGGTCGCGAACACCGGGGAGCTGTTTTTT. This rearrangement joins TRBV6-5 to TRBJ2-2; 7 bases align to TRBD1. The V and J ends lost 8 bases and 0 bases, in that order; junction bases with no gene match: 6. CDR1 and CDR2 from the germline V gene are MNHEY and SVGAGI. This CDR3 is 15 amino acids long.

The rearrangement uses TRBV4-2 and TRBJ2-3; 12 bases are a match to TRBD2. Germline CDR1 and CDR2: LGHNA and YNFKEQ. This CDR3 is built from 16 residues. V shed 4 bases, J shed 3 bases, and the junction held 5 bases outside the gene matches. The CDR3: CASSLSSGGATDTQYF. The CDR3 nucleotides are TGTGCCAGCAGCCTTTCTAGCGGGGGGGCAACAGATACGCAGTATTTT.

The V call is TRBV12-3 or TRBV12-4, the J call TRBJ1-2; tentative D call: TRBD1 (6 bases). The CDR3 is 13 amino acids. The V end lost 6 bases, the J end lost 3 bases, and 11 bases lay between the germline ends. In DNA, the CDR3 is TGTGCCAGCAGCCTTACAGGGTACTATGGCTACACCTTC. The encoded protein is CASSLTGYYGYTF.

The V and J genes are TRBV2 and TRBJ2-5; TRBD2 matches 7 bases. CDR1 and CDR2 (germline): SNHLY, FYNNEI. This CDR3 contains 13 residues. V lost 10 bases and J lost 5; bases outside the gene matches: 10. CDR3 amino acids: CATTPWGGETQYF. In DNA form, the CDR3 reads TGTGCCACCACCCCTTGGGGGGGGGAGACCCAGTACTTC.

The gene calls are TRBV6-5 and TRBJ2-7; D call uncertain. Germline V gene sequence: CDR1 MNHEY, CDR2 SVGAGI. This CDR3 region has 11 residues. V lost 7 bases and J 3 bases, leaving 7 bases between the germline ends. The CDR3 nucleotides are TGTGCCAGCATGATAGTCTACGAGCAGTACTTC. Translated: CASMIVYEQYF.

The chain links TRBV6-1 to TRBJ2-3, with D uncertain. V was clipped by 4 bases and J by 2 bases, with 19 bases between them. Germline-derived CDR1 and CDR2 are MNHNS and SASEGT. This CDR3 has 17 residues. CDR3 loop: CASSATLPSNPTDTQYF. In DNA form, the CDR3 reads TGTGCCAGCAGTGCCACTCTACCTTCAAACCCCACAGATACGCAGTATTTT.

The chain employs TRBV5-5 and TRBJ1-2; the match to TRBD1 covers 10 bases. The length of the CDR3 is 15 residues. Per the germline V gene, CDR1 is SGHKS and CDR2 is YYEKEE (reference sequence). V gave up 3 bases and J gave up 4 bases; unmatched junction bases: 6. The CDR3 sequence: CASSSGQGGVYGYTF. Here the CDR3 DNA reads TGTGCCAGCAGCTCCGGACAGGGGGGAGTCTATGGCTACACCTTC.

The chain combines TRBV4-2 with TRBJ2-3; a possible D gene is TRBD2 (5 bases). V was trimmed by 6 bases and J by 4 bases, leaving 11 bases between them. The CDR3 sequence is 13 residues long. Germline assignment: CDR1 LGHNA and CDR2 YNFKEQ. The chain's CDR3 is CASRAGAADTQYF. CDR3 sequence (DNA): TGTGCCAGCAGGGCGGGTGCGGCAGATACGCAGTATTTT.

The V call is TRBV13, the J call TRBJ2-7; perhaps TRBD2 as D (6 bases). This CDR3 contains 13 residues. Trimming removed 3 bases at V and 2 bases at J, with 8 bases between. CDR1 is PRHDT, CDR2 FYEKMQ, per germline (reference sequence). Here the CDR3 DNA reads TGTGCCAGCAGCTTGTCGGGGGCCTACGAGCAGTACTTC. This gives the protein CASSLSGAYEQYF.

This chain links TRBV3-1 (or the pseudogene TRBV3-2) with TRBJ2-1; 11 bases map to TRBD2. Germline V CDR1 and CDR2: LGHDT, YNNKEL (reference sequence). CDR3 length: 15 residues. Trimming at V came to 4 bases and at J to 6 bases, leaving 5 bases not matched to a gene. The CDR3, as DNA: TGTGCCAGCAGCCCTTTTGGGACTAGCGGCAATGAGCAGTTCTTC. Translating gives CASSPFGTSGNEQFF.